The 5 T cell receptor beta chains below come from one sample, sequenced in a study of shared clonotypes between healthy human individuals. Sequenced by immunoSEQ multiplex PCR; TCRdb stores in-frame clones only, minus some. The sample consists of roughly 1,100,000 clones, roughly 75% of them appearing once. Sequenced material: memory CD4+ T cells sorted from blood. Regarding subset: CD45RA-negative fraction. The origin of the receptors is a man between 18 and 29 years old in good health.

This CDR3 is CATSRDLIASEQYF. The CDR3 DNA follows: TGTGCCACCAGCAGGGACCTAATAGCATCCGAGCAGTACTTC. The chain has TRBV15 and TRBJ2-7; no definite D call. Germline V lookup: CDR1 LNHNV, CDR2 YYDKDF (reference sequence). The V end lost 3 bases, the J end lost 6 bases, and 15 bases lay between the germline ends. The CDR3 consists of 14 residues. Combining the CDR3 with reference TRBV15 and TRBJ2-7 gives the whole variable domain DAMVIQNPRYQVTQFGKPVTLSCSQTLNHNVMYWYQQKSSQAPKLLFHYYDKDFNNEADTPDNFQSRRPNTSFCFLDIRSPGLGDTAMYLCATSRDLIASEQYFGPGTRLTVT.

This clone was picked up a small number of times. The chain joins TRBV5-4 to TRBJ1-2; TRBD1 is a possible D gene (6 bases). V lost 4 bases, J lost 4 bases, and 11 bases lay in between. In germline, CDR1 is SGHNT, CDR2 YYREEE (reference sequence). CDR3 length equals 13 residues. The CDR3 nucleotides read TGTGCCAGCAGCAATACAGGGATCTATGGCTACACCTTC. The encoded protein is CASSNTGIYGYTF.

This clone was observed a single time. CDR3 bases: TGTGCCAGTAGTCCTACAAGGGGGGGCAATCAGCCCCAGCATTTT. Residues: CASSPTRGGNQPQHF. J is TRBJ1-5 and V is TRBV19; weak D call: TRBD1 (6 bases). Trimming removed 5 bases from V and 2 bases from J, with 13 bases in between. The CDR3 consists of 15 residues. Germline CDR1 LNHDA, CDR2 SQIVND (reference sequence).

The gene calls are TRBV6-1 and TRBJ2-5; the match to TRBD2 covers 10 bases. Unmatched junction bases numbered 5, after V lost 0 bases and J lost 10 bases. CDR1 MNHNS and CDR2 SASEGT come from the germline V gene. The CDR3 length is 14 residues. The CDR3 nucleotides read TGTGCCAGCAGTGAAGCTTCTAGCGGGGGCTACCAGTACTTC. Translation gives CASSEASSGGYQYF.

About this clone: The identical CDR3 is also encoded by other nucleotide sequences in the sample. The V gene is TRBV30, the J gene TRBJ2-3; D gene ambiguous. The CDR3 totals 12 residues. Trimming left V 5 bases short and J 0 bases short, with 6 bases between. The germline V gene encodes CDR1 GTSNPN and CDR2 SVGIG (reference sequence). CDR3 sequence reads: CAWALSTDTQYF. The DNA of the CDR3 is TGTGCCTGGGCCCTTAGCACAGATACGCAGTATTTT.